This T cell receptor (beta chain) is drawn from a study of shared clonotypes between healthy human individuals. Across the study: Each donor had three CD4 naive, three CD4 memory, two CD8 naive and one CD8 memory plate.

Worth noting for this clone: The junction departs from germline at one end; a sequencing error may be responsible.

Terminally differentiated effector memory CD45RA+ cells were excluded from the naive CD8 cells, which were CD45RO-negative and positively selected for CCR7. Assay: immunoSEQ multiplex PCR; the TCRdb copy retains only in-frame clones and omits some. The data contain 600,000 or so clones, around 95% of them singletons. Per the germline V gene, CDR1 is SGDLS and CDR2 is YYNGEE. The CDR3 length is 17 residues. J is TRBJ2-7 and V is TRBV9; 12 nucleotides agree with TRBD2. The clonotype comes from a woman aged 30 to 39 in good health. The sequencing input was naive CD8+ T cells sorted from blood. CDR3 in amino acids: CASLIPGLAGCSTSLDF. The CDR3 DNA sequence: TGTGCCAGCCTTATTCCCGGACTAGCGGGATGTTCTACGAGCTTGGACTTC.